This T cell receptor beta chain was obtained from a study of blood T cell repertoires in COVID-19. Study background: Whether acute or convalescent, the COVID-19 samples came from the United States, Italy and Spain. T cells, B-cell-depleted T cells, or PBMCs supplied cDNA or gDNA.

Notes on this clone: Other DNA variants within this sample encode the same CDR3.

Libraries were prepared by immunoSEQ multiplex PCR; TCRdb keeps only in-frame clonotypes and omits some of them. The repertoire includes some 450,000 clones, roughly 90% of them detected once, and more than 0.7% sits in the top ten. Germline V gene sequence: CDR1 LGHDT, CDR2 YNNKEL (reference sequence). V was clipped by 1 base and J by 6 bases, with 7 bases between them. The length of the CDR3 is 13 residues. The sequence was collected from a man aged 18 to 29 with COVID-19, enrolled during active disease. Sequenced input: peripheral blood. The V gene is TRBV3-1 (or the pseudogene TRBV3-2), the J gene TRBJ2-1; the D is unclear. The CDR3 is CASSQGRSNEQFF. The CDR3 region has the DNA TGTGCCAGCAGCCAAGGAAGGAGCAATGAGCAGTTCTTC.